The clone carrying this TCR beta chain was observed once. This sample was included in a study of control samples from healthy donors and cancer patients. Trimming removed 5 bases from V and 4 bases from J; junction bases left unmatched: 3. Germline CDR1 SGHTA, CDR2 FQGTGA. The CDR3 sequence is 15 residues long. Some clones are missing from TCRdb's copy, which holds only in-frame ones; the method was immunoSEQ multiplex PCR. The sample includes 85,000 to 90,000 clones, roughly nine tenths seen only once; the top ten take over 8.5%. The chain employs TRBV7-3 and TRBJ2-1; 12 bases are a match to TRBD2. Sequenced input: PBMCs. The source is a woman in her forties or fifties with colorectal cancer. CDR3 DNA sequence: TGTGCCAGCAGCCTAGCGGGGGGGACTTACAATGAGCAGTTCTTC. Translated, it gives CASSLAGGTYNEQFF. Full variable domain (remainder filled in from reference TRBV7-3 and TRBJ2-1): GAGVSQTPSNKVTEKGKYVELRCDPISGHTALYWYRQSLGQGPEFLIYFQGTGAADDSGLPNDRFFAVRPEGSVSTLKIQRTERGDSAVYLCASSLAGGTYNEQFFGPGTRLTVL.